One sample yielded the 11 T cell receptor beta chains listed below, sequenced in a study of T cell repertoires in cytomegalovirus infection. For these TCRs, the target antigens are not known. TCRdb re-derived calls from the reads in MiXCR, one entry per CDR3 protein. Of just under 500,000 distinct CDR3 sequences detected, around 35% appear once; the ten largest clones hold about a sixth. The sample consisted of cultured PBMCs, taken from culture after CMV antigen stimulation. Receptors originate from a human donor in good health (CMV status not recorded). Some clones in this sample may be carry-over from other donors' samples.

This sequence joins TRBV19 and TRBJ1-4; the match to TRBD1 covers 10 bases. Germline V gives CDR1 LNHDA, CDR2 SQIVND (reference sequence). The ends lost 7 bases at V and 7 bases at J; junction bases unmatched: 6. The CDR3 consists of 14 residues. The DNA for the CDR3 is TGTGCCAGTACCGTCGACAGGGGGCTTGAAAAACTGTTTTTT. Protein sequence: CASTVDRGLEKLFF.

The chain links TRBV28 to TRBJ2-1, with D hard to call. The V gene lost 2 bases and the J gene lost 2 bases, with 4 bases spanning the gap. Per germline, CDR1 MDHEN and CDR2 SYDVKM. The CDR3 length is 13 residues. The DNA for the CDR3 is TGTGCCAGCAGTTTACCCACCTACAATGAGCAGTTCTTC. Protein product: CASSLPTYNEQFF.

CDR3 in amino acids: CASSYPTVSTYEQYF. The CDR3 DNA follows: TGTGCCAGCAGTTATCCGACAGTATCCACCTACGAGCAGTACTTC. This chain connects TRBV6-6 to TRBJ2-7, with D maybe TRBD1 (5 bases). Trimming shortened V by 3 bases and J by 2 bases, and 14 bases separated the two germline ends. Per the germline V gene, CDR1 is MNHNY and CDR2 is SVGAGI (reference sequence). This CDR3 spans 15 amino acids.

CDR3 protein: CASSFPAGGAAETQYF. The CDR3 nucleotides read TGTGCCAGCAGCTTCCCAGCAGGGGGGGCCGCGGAGACCCAGTACTTC. The chain couples TRBV7-8 to TRBJ2-5, with D possibly being TRBD1 or TRBD2 (7 bases each). This CDR3 region has 16 residues. Germline CDR1 SGHVS, CDR2 FQNEAQ. Trimming left V 3 bases short and J 5 bases short, with 19 bases between.

Only a few counts were recorded for this clonotype. The chain is built from TRBV7-9 and TRBJ2-1; D is possibly TRBD2 (6 bases). With 1 base removed from V and 9 bases from J, the gap between germline ends came to 10 bases. The CDR3 contains 13 residues. The germline V gene encodes CDR1 SEHNR and CDR2 FQNEAQ (reference sequence). DNA of the CDR3: TGTGCCAGCAGCTTAGAAGAGCGGGTTGAGCAGTTCTTC. Translation: CASSLEERVEQFF.

The chain recombines TRBV27 with TRBJ2-7; D not resolved. This CDR3 region has 14 residues. Trimming took 10 bases from V and 2 from J, leaving 18 bases between them. Germline lookup yields CDR1 MNHEY and CDR2 SMNVEV (reference sequence). DNA of the CDR3: TGTGCCACTCCGAGGAATAGCAGAACCTACGAGCAGTACGTC. Translated, it gives CATPRNSRTYEQYV.

This sequence joins TRBV20-1 and TRBJ2-1, with 14 bases fitting TRBD2. The length of the CDR3 is 16 residues. Germline V gives CDR1 DFQATT, CDR2 SNEGSKA (reference sequence). V lost 3 bases, J lost 4 bases, and 5 bases stayed unmatched. CDR3 nucleotides: TGCAGTGCTAGCCTCGGGACTAGCGGGAGATACAATGAGCAGTTCTTC. Its translation is CSASLGTSGRYNEQFF.

This clonotype has just a few counts. This chain joins TRBV15 and TRBJ1-5; no clear D gene. With 0 bases removed from V and 6 bases from J, the gap between germline ends came to 15 bases. Germline V gene lookup returns CDR1 LNHNV and CDR2 YYDKDF (reference sequence). The CDR3 is 16 amino acids. The CDR3 sequence is CATSREQQLLGQPQHF. CDR3 bases: TGTGCCACCAGCAGAGAACAACAGTTACTGGGTCAGCCCCAGCATTTT.

The table lists this clonotype with a few counts. The gene calls are TRBV9 and TRBJ1-3, with 8 positions matching TRBD1. With 3 bases clipped from V and 2 bases from J, the junction kept 4 bases outside the gene matches. The CDR3 totals 15 residues. CDR1 and CDR2 (germline): SGDLS, YYNGEE. The CDR3 sequence: CASSADRGAGNTIYF. CDR3 bases: TGTGCCAGCAGCGCCGACAGGGGCGCTGGAAACACCATATATTTT.

V usage is TRBV27 and J usage is TRBJ1-5; 7 positions match TRBD1. The CDR3 covers 17 residues. CDR1 is MNHEY, CDR2 SMNVEV, per germline (reference sequence). After removal of 5 bases from V and 6 bases from J, the junction contained 16 bases not matched to a gene. The CDR3 sequence is CASSPRTGVRFGQPQHF. The CDR3, as DNA: TGTGCCAGCAGTCCCCGCACAGGGGTAAGGTTTGGTCAGCCCCAGCATTTT.

The chain joins TRBV19 to TRBJ2-7; possible D gene TRBD1, 6 bases. Germline CDR1 and CDR2: LNHDA and SQIVND (reference sequence). With 5 bases removed from V and 5 bases from J, the gap between germline ends came to 16 bases. This CDR3 contains 14 residues. The CDR3, as DNA: TGTGCCAGTAGTGCCACAGGGAAGTACCACGAGCAGTACTTC. Amino acids: CASSATGKYHEQYF.